These 10 T cell receptor beta chains were sequenced from one sample in a study of shared clonotypes between healthy human individuals. The repertoire was sequenced with immunoSEQ multiplex PCR; TCRdb's copy has only in-frame clones and lacks some. This sample has 400,000 to 600,000 clones, with about 96% found just once. The sequenced material came from naive CD4+ T cells sorted from blood. Subset of the sample: CD45RA+ positively selected. Receptors originate from a woman aged 25 to 45 in good health.

This chain links TRBV2 with TRBJ2-7, with 9 bases aligning to TRBD1. The V segment lost 4 bases and the J segment 5 bases; nucleotides outside the gene matches: 3. This CDR3 is 13 amino acids long. Per germline, CDR1 SNHLY and CDR2 FYNNEI. CDR3 sequence reads: CASSGDRVHEQYF. The CDR3 coding sequence is TGTGCCAGCAGTGGGGACAGGGTACACGAGCAGTACTTC.

The genes are TRBV7-7 and TRBJ2-7, with 14 bases aligning to TRBD2. The germline CDR1 and CDR2 sequences are SSHAT and FNYEAQ (reference sequence). Losses at the gene ends were 5 bases for V and 5 bases for J; bases not matched to a gene: 14. This CDR3 is built from 18 residues. In DNA form, the CDR3 reads TGTGCCAGCAGCCTACGCAGGGGGACTAGCGGGAGTAGCAACGAGCAGTACTTC. Protein product: CASSLRRGTSGSSNEQYF.

The V and J genes are TRBV5-1 and TRBJ1-1; perhaps TRBD1 as D (6 bases). The V gene's germline CDR1 is SGHRS and CDR2 YFSETQ. This CDR3 comprises 11 residues. V was pared by 7 bases and J by 5 bases, with 9 bases between. CDR3 residues: CASRRGTEAFF. CDR3 sequence (DNA): TGCGCCAGCCGCAGGGGAACTGAAGCTTTCTTT.

CDR3 in DNA: TGTGCCAGCAGCCAACGTACTACCTCTCCATACGAGCAGTACTTC. Amino acids: CASSQRTTSPYEQYF. V is TRBV5-5 and J is TRBJ2-7, with D unclear. This CDR3 is built from 15 residues. CDR1 and CDR2 from the germline V gene are SGHKS and YYEKEE (reference sequence). Deletions cut 4 bases from V and 4 bases from J, with 18 bases between. Together with reference TRBV5-5 and TRBJ2-7, the CDR3 gives the full variable domain: DAGVTQSPTHLIKTRGQQVTLRCSPISGHKSVSWYQQVLGQGPQFIFQYYEKEERGRGNFPDRFSARQFPNYSSELNVNALLLGDSALYLCASSQRTTSPYEQYFGPGTRLTVT.

This clone has just one count. The V and J genes are TRBV27 and TRBJ2-3, with 8 bases that match TRBD2. The CDR3 is 17 residues long. Germline-derived CDR1 and CDR2 are MNHEY and SMNVEV (reference sequence). V dropped 5 bases and J dropped 14; count of bases not matched to a gene: 24. CDR3 in amino acids: CASSTLAGTSHPTSMYF. CDR3 coding DNA: TGTGCCAGCAGTACTTTAGCGGGAACCAGTCATCCTACTAGTATGTATTTT.

The rearrangement uses TRBV9 and TRBJ1-5, with D unresolved. Germline loops: CDR1 SGDLS, CDR2 YYNGEE. The CDR3 covers 14 residues. The V end was cut by 3 bases, the J end by 3 bases, with 10 bases between. Here the CDR3 reads CASSAAGDNQPQHF. CDR3 sequence (DNA): TGTGCCAGCAGCGCGGCCGGGGACAATCAGCCCCAGCATTTT.

The CDR3 here is CASSSNYRGGNTIYF. CDR3 in DNA: TGTGCCAGCAGCTCCAATTACAGGGGCGGAAACACCATATATTTT. The rearrangement joins TRBV28 to TRBJ1-3; 7 nucleotides match TRBD1. The V segment lost 6 bases and the J segment 4 bases; nucleotides outside the gene matches: 9. The CDR3 loop spans 15 amino acids. The germline gives CDR1 MDHEN, CDR2 SYDVKM.

The chain uses TRBV5-4 and TRBJ2-7; D unresolved. V was pared by 0 bases and J by 8 bases, with 12 bases between. Germline V gives CDR1 SGHNT, CDR2 YYREEE (reference sequence). The CDR3 is 13 amino acids. CDR3 loop: CASSLDRRSQQYF. The CDR3 DNA follows: TGTGCCAGCAGCTTGGATCGCCGGAGCCAGCAGTACTTC.

This clone was detected once. V and J are TRBV5-4 and TRBJ2-1; D ambiguous. V shed 4 bases and J shed 7 bases, with 18 bases lying between them. Per germline, CDR1 SGHNT and CDR2 YYREEE (reference sequence). The CDR3 has 15 residues. Here the CDR3 reads CASSEVSIVWNEQFF. The CDR3 nucleotides are TGTGCCAGCAGCGAAGTGAGTATCGTTTGGAATGAGCAGTTCTTC.

This clone was seen once. V usage is TRBV5-1 and J usage is TRBJ2-3, with D possibly TRBD1 on 6 matching bases. V shed 0 bases and J shed 4 bases, with 15 bases lying between them. The germline gives CDR1 SGHRS, CDR2 YFSETQ. The CDR3 consists of 16 residues. The CDR3 DNA reads TGCGCCAGCAGCTTGGTCGGGACATCCGTCGCAGATACGCAGTATTTT. This translates into CASSLVGTSVADTQYF.